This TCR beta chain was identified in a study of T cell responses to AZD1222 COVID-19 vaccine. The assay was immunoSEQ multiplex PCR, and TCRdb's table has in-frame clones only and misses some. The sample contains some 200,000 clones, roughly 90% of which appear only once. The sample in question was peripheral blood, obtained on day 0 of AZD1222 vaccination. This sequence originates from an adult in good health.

The CDR3 loop reads CASSQGGLAGGNTGELFF. CDR3 coding DNA: TGCGCCAGCAGCCAAGGGGGACTAGCGGGAGGAAACACCGGGGAGCTGTTTTTT. This chain links TRBV4-1 with TRBJ2-2, with TRBD2 matching 15 bases. CDR3 length: 18 amino acids. Germline CDR1 is MGHRA and CDR2 is YSYEKL. Losses at the gene ends were 1 base for V and 2 bases for J; bases not matched to a gene: 2.